This T cell receptor beta chain was retrieved from a study of blood T cell repertoires in COVID-19. J gave up 7 bases and V 4 bases, and 16 bases lay outside the gene matches. The CDR3 totals 16 residues. Looked up from germline, CDR1 is SGHRS and CDR2 is YFSETQ. Clones were sequenced by immunoSEQ multiplex PCR, and TCRdb holds only the in-frame ones, with some missing. The table shows 60,000 to 75,000 clones, with 87% occurring only once. This sequence joins TRBV5-1 and TRBJ1-1; 7 positions match TRBD1. The receptor's source is a woman older than 75 with acute or convalescent COVID-19. The sample taken for sequencing was peripheral blood. CDR3: CASSPQGVGLVVEAFF. CDR3 sequence (DNA): TGCGCCAGCAGCCCGCAGGGGGTGGGATTGGTAGTTGAAGCTTTCTTT.